The clone carrying this TCR beta chain was observed a few times. Its antigen is undetermined. The sample is drawn from a study of CD8+CD57+ T cells in acquired aplastic anemia. Study as a whole: Sorted CD4+ and CD8+ cell DNA averaged roughly 3.2 ug. Study results and caveats: For CD8+ Simpson's diversity, patients and controls showed no significant difference. Common to patients and controls were about 31 CD8+ CDR3 sequences.

CDR3 length: 14 residues. The V gene's germline CDR1 is SGHTA and CDR2 FQGNSA. V shed 0 bases and J shed 5 bases, with 10 bases lying between them. Both TCR beta VDJ combination and CDR3 sequence profiling were carried out. Genomic DNA was the template for this profiling. In TCRdb, the reads were re-called with MiXCR into one record per CDR3 protein. Among under 350,000 distinct CDR3 sequences listed, approximately 55% were seen once. The source is a human donor with severe aplastic anemia or a healthy control (not recorded which). The specimen was sorted CD4+, CD8+, or CD8+CD57+ T cells (not recorded which) from PBMCs. The genes are TRBV7-2 and TRBJ2-5, with a weak D call TRBD2 (5 bases). CDR3: CASSLAAGAETQYF. In DNA, the CDR3 is TGTGCCAGCAGCTTAGCGGCGGGTGCGGAGACCCAGTACTTC. Together with reference TRBV7-2 and TRBJ2-5, the CDR3 gives the full variable domain: GAGVSQSPSNKVTEKGKDVELRCDPISGHTALYWYRQSLGQGLEFLIYFQGNSAPDKSGLPSDRFSAERTGGSVSTLTIQRTQQEDSAVYLCASSLAAGAETQYFGPGTRLLVL.